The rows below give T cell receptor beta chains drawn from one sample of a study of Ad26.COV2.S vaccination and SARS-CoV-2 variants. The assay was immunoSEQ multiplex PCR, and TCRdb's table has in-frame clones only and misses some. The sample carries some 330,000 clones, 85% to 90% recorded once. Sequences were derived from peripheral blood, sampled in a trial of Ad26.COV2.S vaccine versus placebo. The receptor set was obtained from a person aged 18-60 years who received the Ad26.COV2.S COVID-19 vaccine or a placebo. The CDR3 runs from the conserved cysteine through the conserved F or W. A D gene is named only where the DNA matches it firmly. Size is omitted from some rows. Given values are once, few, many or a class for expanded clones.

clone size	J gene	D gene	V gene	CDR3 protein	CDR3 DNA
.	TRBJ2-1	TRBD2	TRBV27	CASSLGGNLLGLNEQFF	TGTGCCAGCAGCCTGGGAGGGAATCTTCTGGGGCTCAATGAGCAGTTCTTC
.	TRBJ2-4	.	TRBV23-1	CASSQSVGERLAKNIQYF	TGCGCCAGCAGTCAATCCGTGGGGGAGCGGTTAGCCAAAAACATTCAGTACTTC
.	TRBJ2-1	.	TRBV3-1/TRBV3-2	CASSQVKGGSYNEQFF	TGTGCCAGCAGCCAGGTCAAAGGGGGGTCCTACAATGAGCAGTTCTTC
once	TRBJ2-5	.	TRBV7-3	CASSFTPGETQYF	TGTGCCAGCAGCTTCACCCCCGGGGAGACCCAGTACTTC
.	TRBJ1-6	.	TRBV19	CASSTNRPRTNSPLHF	TGTGCCAGTAGTACCAACAGGCCGAGGACGAATTCACCCCTCCACTTT
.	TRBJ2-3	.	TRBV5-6	CASSYSLETYTQYF	TGTGCCAGCAGCTATAGTCTGGAGACATATACGCAGTATTTT
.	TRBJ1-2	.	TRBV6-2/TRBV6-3	CASSYQGIYGYTF	TGTGCCAGCAGTTACCAGGGGATTTATGGCTACACCTTC
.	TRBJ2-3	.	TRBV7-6	CASSTPLGDKTDTQYF	TGTGCCAGCAGCACCCCGCTAGGGGACAAAACAGATACGCAGTATTTT
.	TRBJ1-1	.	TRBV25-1	CASSAGVPEAFF	TGTGCCAGCAGTGCGGGGGTCCCTGAAGCTTTCTTT
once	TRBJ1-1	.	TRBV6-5	CASSYRGALEAFF	TGTGCCAGCAGTTACCGGGGCGCACTTGAAGCTTTCTTT
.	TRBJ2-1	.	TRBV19	CATQKRRDAYNEQFF	TGTGCCACTCAAAAGCGGCGGGATGCCTACAATGAGCAGTTCTTC